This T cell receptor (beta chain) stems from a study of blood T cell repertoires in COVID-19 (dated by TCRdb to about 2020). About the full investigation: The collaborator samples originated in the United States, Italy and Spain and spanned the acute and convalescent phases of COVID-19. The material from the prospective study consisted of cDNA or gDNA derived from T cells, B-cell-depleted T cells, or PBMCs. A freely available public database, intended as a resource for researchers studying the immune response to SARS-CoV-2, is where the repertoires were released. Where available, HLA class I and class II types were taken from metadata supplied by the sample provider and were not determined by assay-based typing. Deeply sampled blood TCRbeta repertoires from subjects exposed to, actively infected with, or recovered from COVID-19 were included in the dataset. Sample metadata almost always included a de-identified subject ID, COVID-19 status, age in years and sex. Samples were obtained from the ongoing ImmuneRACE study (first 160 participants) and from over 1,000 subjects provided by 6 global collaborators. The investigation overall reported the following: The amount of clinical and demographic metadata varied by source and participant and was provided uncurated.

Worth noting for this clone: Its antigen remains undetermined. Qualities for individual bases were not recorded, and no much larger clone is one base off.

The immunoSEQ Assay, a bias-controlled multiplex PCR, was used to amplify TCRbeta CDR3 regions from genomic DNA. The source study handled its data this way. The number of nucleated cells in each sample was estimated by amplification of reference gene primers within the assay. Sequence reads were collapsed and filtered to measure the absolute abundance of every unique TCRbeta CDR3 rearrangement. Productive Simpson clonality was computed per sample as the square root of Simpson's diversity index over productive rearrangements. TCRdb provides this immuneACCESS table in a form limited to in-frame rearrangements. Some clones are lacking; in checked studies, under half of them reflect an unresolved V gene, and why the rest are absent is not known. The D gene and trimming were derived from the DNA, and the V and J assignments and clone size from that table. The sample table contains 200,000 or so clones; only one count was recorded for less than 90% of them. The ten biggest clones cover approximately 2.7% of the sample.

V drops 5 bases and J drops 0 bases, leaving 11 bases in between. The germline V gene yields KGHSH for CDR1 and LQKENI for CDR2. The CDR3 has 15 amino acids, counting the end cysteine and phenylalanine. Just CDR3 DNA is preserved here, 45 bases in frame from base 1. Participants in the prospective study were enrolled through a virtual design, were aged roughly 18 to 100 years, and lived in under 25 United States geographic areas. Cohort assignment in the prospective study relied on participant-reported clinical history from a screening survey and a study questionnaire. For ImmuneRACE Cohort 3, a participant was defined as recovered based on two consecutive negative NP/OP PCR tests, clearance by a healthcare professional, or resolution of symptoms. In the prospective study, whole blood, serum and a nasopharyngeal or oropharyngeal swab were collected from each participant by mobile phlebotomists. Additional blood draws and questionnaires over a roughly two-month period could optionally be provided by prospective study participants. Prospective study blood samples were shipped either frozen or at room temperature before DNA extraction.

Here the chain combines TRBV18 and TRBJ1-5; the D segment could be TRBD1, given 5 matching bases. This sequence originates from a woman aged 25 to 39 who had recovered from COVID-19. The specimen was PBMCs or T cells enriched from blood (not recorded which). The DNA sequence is TGTGCCAGCTCAGAACAGGAAACTAGCAATCAGCCCCAGCATTTT. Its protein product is CASSEQETSNQPQHF.